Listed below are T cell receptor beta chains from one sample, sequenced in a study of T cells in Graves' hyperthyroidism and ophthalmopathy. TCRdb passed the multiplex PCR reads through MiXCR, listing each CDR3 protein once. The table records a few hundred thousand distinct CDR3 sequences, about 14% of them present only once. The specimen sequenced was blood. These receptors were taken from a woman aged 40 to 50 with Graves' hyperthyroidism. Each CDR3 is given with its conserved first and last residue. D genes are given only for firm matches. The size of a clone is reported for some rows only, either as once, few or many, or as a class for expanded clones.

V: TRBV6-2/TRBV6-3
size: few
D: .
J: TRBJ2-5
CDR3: CASSYPTGNNQETQYF
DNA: TGTGCCAGCAGTTACCCCACAGGGAATAACCAAGAGACCCAGTACTTC

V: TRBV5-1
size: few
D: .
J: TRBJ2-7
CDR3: CASGLSRDEQYF
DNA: TGCGCCAGCGGCTTGAGTAGAGACGAGCAGTACTTC

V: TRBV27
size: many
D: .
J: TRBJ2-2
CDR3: CASSYSRGGTGELFF
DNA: TGTGCCAGCAGTTACTCCAGGGGTGGGACCGGGGAGCTGTTTTTT

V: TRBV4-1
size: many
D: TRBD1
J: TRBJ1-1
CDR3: CASSQDGGQGNTEAFF
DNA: TGCGCCAGCAGCCAAGATGGGGGACAGGGGAACACTGAAGCTTTCTTT

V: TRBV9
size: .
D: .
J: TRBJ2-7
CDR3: CASSVSWSSYEQYF
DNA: TGTGCCAGCAGCGTAAGCTGGAGCTCCTACGAGCAGTACTTC

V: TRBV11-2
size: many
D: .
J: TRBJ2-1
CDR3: CASSPETYNEQFF
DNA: TGTGCCAGCAGCCCAGAGACCTACAATGAGCAGTTCTTC

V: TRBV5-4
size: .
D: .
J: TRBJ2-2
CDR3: CASSLGGGGWTGELFF
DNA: TGTGCCAGCAGCCTGGGGGGGGGCGGTTGGACCGGGGAGCTGTTTTTT

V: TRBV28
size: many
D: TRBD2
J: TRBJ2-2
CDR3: CASSPSGRDTGELFF
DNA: TGTGCCAGCAGTCCTAGCGGGAGGGATACCGGGGAGCTGTTTTTT

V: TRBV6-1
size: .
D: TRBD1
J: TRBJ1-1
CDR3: CAISEGARTEAFF
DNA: TGTGCCATATCAGAGGGGGCGAGGACTGAAGCTTTCTTT

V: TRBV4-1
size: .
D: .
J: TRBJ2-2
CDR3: CASSQDRLGNTGELFF
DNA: TGCGCCAGCAGCCAAGATCGACTAGGGAACACCGGGGAGCTGTTTTTT

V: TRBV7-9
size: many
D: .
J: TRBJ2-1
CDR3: CASRSWNGKNEQFF
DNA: TGTGCCAGCAGATCTTGGAATGGGAAGAATGAGCAGTTCTTC

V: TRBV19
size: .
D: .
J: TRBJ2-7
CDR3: CASRTTAGGANEQYF
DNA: TGTGCCAGTAGGACGACCGCCGGTGGTGCTAACGAGCAGTACTTC

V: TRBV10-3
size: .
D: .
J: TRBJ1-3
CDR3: CAISDRALGNTIYF
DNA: TGTGCCATCAGTGACAGGGCTCTCGGAAACACCATATATTTT

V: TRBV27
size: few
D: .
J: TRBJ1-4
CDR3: CASSLTAKGEKLFF
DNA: TGTGCCAGCAGTTTAACGGCTAAAGGTGAAAAACTGTTTTTT

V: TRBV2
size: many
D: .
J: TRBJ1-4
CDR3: CANSAQGTNEKLFF
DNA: TGTGCCAACAGTGCCCAGGGGACTAATGAAAAACTGTTTTTT

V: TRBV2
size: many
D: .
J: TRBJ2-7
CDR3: CASSGGWDYEQYF
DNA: TGTGCCAGCAGTGGTGGCTGGGACTACGAGCAGTACTTC

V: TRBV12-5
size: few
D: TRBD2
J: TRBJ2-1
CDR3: CASGLVPSGETSGSNEQFF
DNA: TGTGCTAGTGGTTTGGTCCCTTCGGGTGAGACTAGCGGGTCGAATGAGCAGTTCTTC

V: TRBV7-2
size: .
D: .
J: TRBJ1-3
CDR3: CASSLAAHSGNTIYF
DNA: TGTGCCAGCAGCTTAGCAGCCCACTCTGGAAACACCATATATTTT

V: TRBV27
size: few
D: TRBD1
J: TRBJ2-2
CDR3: CASSLAPGQGILTGELFF
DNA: TGTGCCAGCAGTTTAGCCCCGGGACAGGGAATTTTAACCGGGGAGCTGTTTTTT

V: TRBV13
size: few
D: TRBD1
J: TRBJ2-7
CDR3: CASSLGQVPISYEQYF
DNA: TGTGCCAGCAGCTTGGGACAGGTACCTATCTCCTACGAGCAGTACTTC

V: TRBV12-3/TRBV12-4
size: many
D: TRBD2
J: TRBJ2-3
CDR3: CASSFPPSGRLTDTQYF
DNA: TGTGCCAGCAGTTTTCCCCCTAGCGGGAGGCTAACAGATACGCAGTATTTT

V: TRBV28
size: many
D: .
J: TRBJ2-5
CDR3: CASRDSNQETQYF
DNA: TGTGCCAGCAGGGACAGTAACCAAGAGACCCAGTACTTC

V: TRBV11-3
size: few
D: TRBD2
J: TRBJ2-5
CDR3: CASSHQLAGGRETQYF
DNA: TGTGCCAGCAGCCACCAACTAGCGGGAGGGCGAGAGACCCAGTACTTC

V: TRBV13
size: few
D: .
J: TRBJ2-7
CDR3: CASSYPPRHGGPGYEQYF
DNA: TGTGCCAGCAGTTACCCCCCCCGGCACGGGGGCCCCGGCTACGAGCAGTACTTC

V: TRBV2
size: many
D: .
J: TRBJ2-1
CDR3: CASRAKVVSYNEQFF
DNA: TGTGCCAGCAGGGCCAAGGTAGTCTCTTACAATGAGCAGTTCTTC